These T cell receptor beta chains were read from a single sample in a study of blood T cell repertoires in COVID-19. Libraries were prepared by immunoSEQ multiplex PCR; TCRdb keeps only in-frame clonotypes and omits some of them. Of 150,000 to 250,000 clones in the sample, 70% to 85% were seen once. Sequenced sample: peripheral blood. Receptor source: a human donor with acute or convalescent COVID-19. The donor label of this sample is uncertain. Each CDR3 is given with its conserved first and last residue. Fields, in order: J gene, clone size, D gene, V gene, CDR3 protein, CDR3 DNA. The D gene is left open where the match is weak. Clone sizes are given selectively: once, few, many, or a class where the clone is expanded.

J: TRBJ2-5; size: few; D: NA; V: TRBV6-2/TRBV6-3; CDR3: CASSSSGYPAQYF; DNA: TGTGCCAGCAGTAGTAGCGGCTACCCTGCCCAGTACTTC
J: TRBJ1-1; size: once; D: TRBD1; V: TRBV14; CDR3: CASSPDRGGWTEAFF; DNA: TGTGCCAGCAGCCCCGACAGGGGAGGGTGGACTGAAGCTTTCTTT
J: TRBJ2-5; size: NA; D: NA; V: TRBV19; CDR3: CASIDHSKATQYF; DNA: TGTGCCAGTATTGATCACAGTAAGGCGACCCAGTACTTC
J: TRBJ2-7; size: NA; D: TRBD2; V: TRBV10-3; CDR3: CAISDFGLAGQYEQYF; DNA: TGTGCCATCAGTGATTTCGGACTAGCGGGGCAGTACGAGCAGTACTTC
J: TRBJ2-2; size: NA; D: NA; V: TRBV18; CDR3: CASSPRSQGGPNTGELFF; DNA: TGTGCCAGCTCACCAAGGAGCCAGGGTGGTCCGAACACCGGGGAGCTGTTTTTT
J: TRBJ2-7; size: NA; D: NA; V: TRBV7-2; CDR3: CASSPGPGKKYF; DNA: TGTGCCAGCAGCCCCGGACCGGGAAAAAAATACTTC
J: TRBJ1-2; size: once; D: NA; V: TRBV15; CDR3: CATSRDSQGSYGYTF; DNA: TGTGCCACCAGCAGAGATTCCCAGGGGTCCTATGGCTACACCTTC
J: TRBJ1-5; size: NA; D: NA; V: TRBV12-3/TRBV12-4; CDR3: CASSTTLNQPQHF; DNA: TGTGCCAGCAGCACGACTTTAAATCAGCCCCAGCATTTT
J: TRBJ1-3; size: NA; D: NA; V: TRBV10-3; CDR3: CAIGGSGNTIYF; DNA: TGTGCCATCGGAGGCTCTGGAAACACCATATATTTT
J: TRBJ2-3; size: few; D: TRBD1; V: TRBV12-5; CDR3: CASGPGQTTDTQYF; DNA: TGTGCTAGTGGACCGGGACAGACCACAGATACGCAGTATTTT
J: TRBJ2-7; size: NA; D: NA; V: TRBV19; CDR3: CARRTDYEQYF; DNA: TGTGCCAGGCGGACTGACTACGAGCAGTACTTC
J: TRBJ1-2; size: once; D: NA; V: TRBV27; CDR3: CASSFDGSNYYGYTF; DNA: TGTGCCAGCAGTTTTGACGGGTCCAACTACTATGGCTACACCTTC
J: TRBJ1-3; size: NA; D: TRBD1; V: TRBV7-2; CDR3: CASTLQGPGNTIYF; DNA: TGTGCCAGCACGCTACAGGGGCCTGGAAACACCATATATTTT
J: TRBJ1-5; size: NA; D: NA; V: TRBV12-3/TRBV12-4; CDR3: CASSFGGNQPQHF; DNA: TGTGCCAGCAGTTTCGGCGGGAATCAGCCCCAGCATTTT
J: TRBJ2-7; size: few; D: TRBD1; V: TRBV6-5; CDR3: CASSTGGRYEQYF; DNA: TGTGCCAGCTCAACAGGGGGACGGTACGAGCAGTACTTC
J: TRBJ2-2; size: NA; D: NA; V: TRBV3-1/TRBV3-2; CDR3: CASRNRGSVNTGELFF; DNA: TGTGCCAGCAGGAACCGGGGATCTGTGAACACCGGGGAGCTGTTTTTT
J: TRBJ2-3; size: NA; D: TRBD2; V: TRBV4-1; CDR3: CASSQALRGSGSTDTQYF; DNA: TGCGCCAGCAGCCAAGCCCTTCGGGGTAGCGGGAGCACAGATACGCAGTATTTT
J: TRBJ2-7; size: NA; D: TRBD2; V: TRBV9; CDR3: CASRPGLAGRQYF; DNA: TGTGCCAGCAGACCGGGACTAGCGGGGCGACAGTACTTC
J: TRBJ2-1; size: once; D: NA; V: TRBV27; CDR3: CASSLSLGAYNEQFF; DNA: TGTGCCAGCAGTTTATCGTTGGGGGCGTACAATGAGCAGTTCTTC
J: TRBJ1-2; size: NA; D: TRBD1; V: TRBV6-2/TRBV6-3; CDR3: CASSYSTGNGYTF; DNA: TGTGCCAGCAGTTACTCGACAGGGAACGGCTACACCTTC
J: TRBJ2-7; size: NA; D: NA; V: TRBV18; CDR3: CASSDEQSASEQYF; DNA: TGTGCCAGCTCAGACGAACAGTCCGCTTCCGAGCAGTACTTC
J: TRBJ2-1; size: NA; D: NA; V: TRBV25-1; CDR3: CASSRSGTGVYNEQFF; DNA: TGTGCCAGCAGCCGCTCGGGAACGGGAGTCTACAATGAGCAGTTCTTC
J: TRBJ2-3; size: NA; D: TRBD1; V: TRBV7-2; CDR3: CASSPGQATDTQYF; DNA: TGTGCCAGCAGCCCGGGACAGGCCACAGATACGCAGTATTTT
J: TRBJ2-1; size: few; D: NA; V: TRBV5-6; CDR3: CASSGGVVAVYNEQFF; DNA: TGTGCCAGCAGCGGTGGGGTAGTAGCGGTCTACAATGAGCAGTTCTTC
J: TRBJ1-1; size: once; D: NA; V: TRBV5-1; CDR3: CASSLSGRGTEAFF; DNA: TGCGCCAGCAGCTTGTCAGGGCGGGGCACTGAAGCTTTCTTT
J: TRBJ1-1; size: NA; D: TRBD1; V: TRBV7-9; CDR3: CASSYVQGRFTEAFF; DNA: TGTGCCAGCAGCTACGTACAGGGGCGCTTCACTGAAGCTTTCTTT
J: TRBJ2-7; size: NA; D: NA; V: TRBV3-1/TRBV3-2; CDR3: CASSQVRGEQYF; DNA: TGTGCCAGCAGCCAAGTTAGGGGGGAGCAGTACTTC
J: TRBJ2-1; size: NA; D: TRBD1; V: TRBV24-1; CDR3: CATSDPGQGPTNEQFF; DNA: TGTGCCACCAGTGATCCTGGACAGGGTCCCACGAATGAGCAGTTCTTC
J: TRBJ2-7; size: NA; D: NA; V: TRBV28; CDR3: CASSLLGAEQYF; DNA: TGTGCCAGCAGTTTACTCGGAGCCGAGCAGTACTTC
J: TRBJ1-1; size: NA; D: NA; V: TRBV5-1; CDR3: CASSPRGGSNTEAFF; DNA: TGCGCCAGCAGCCCCCGGGGGGGTTCGAACACTGAAGCTTTCTTT
J: TRBJ1-2; size: NA; D: NA; V: TRBV18; CDR3: CASSPLPNTGGYTF; DNA: TGTGCCAGCTCACCCTTGCCCAATACGGGAGGCTACACCTTC
J: TRBJ1-3; size: once; D: TRBD1; V: TRBV9; CDR3: CASSGGTGTGNTIYF; DNA: TGTGCCAGCAGCGGGGGGACAGGGACTGGAAACACCATATATTTT
J: TRBJ2-5; size: NA; D: TRBD1; V: TRBV18; CDR3: CASSPLQGAETQYF; DNA: TGTGCCAGCTCACCACTCCAGGGGGCAGAGACCCAGTACTTC
J: TRBJ1-5; size: once; D: TRBD1; V: TRBV6-5; CDR3: CASSSGTANNQPQHF; DNA: TGTGCCAGCAGTTCCGGGACAGCGAACAATCAGCCCCAGCATTTT
J: TRBJ2-5; size: NA; D: TRBD1; V: TRBV5-5; CDR3: CASSSSWGTERQETQYF; DNA: TGTGCCAGCAGCTCGAGTTGGGGGACAGAGAGGCAAGAGACCCAGTACTTC
J: TRBJ1-1; size: NA; D: NA; V: TRBV3-1/TRBV3-2; CDR3: CARRQLEAFF; DNA: TGTGCCCGGAGGCAGCTTGAAGCTTTCTTT
J: TRBJ1-5; size: NA; D: NA; V: TRBV27; CDR3: CASSPSPSRGSNQPQHF; DNA: TGTGCCAGCAGTCCTAGCCCTAGTAGGGGGAGTAATCAGCCCCAGCATTTT
J: TRBJ1-1; size: NA; D: NA; V: TRBV7-6; CDR3: CASSLSEGTEAFF; DNA: TGTGCCAGCAGCTTATCGGAGGGGACTGAAGCTTTCTTT
J: TRBJ1-4; size: NA; D: TRBD1; V: TRBV7-9; CDR3: CASGLTGGLVMTNEKLFF; DNA: TGTGCCAGCGGGCTCACAGGGGGCCTGGTGATGACTAATGAAAAACTGTTTTTT
J: TRBJ2-5; size: NA; D: NA; V: TRBV7-9; CDR3: CASSYSGGLQETQYF; DNA: TGTGCCAGCAGCTATTCGGGCGGACTTCAAGAGACCCAGTACTTC
J: TRBJ1-3; size: NA; D: NA; V: TRBV5-6; CDR3: CASSPRGTGASGNTIYF; DNA: TGTGCCAGCAGCCCGCGTGGGACGGGAGCCTCTGGAAACACCATATATTTT
J: TRBJ2-5; size: NA; D: TRBD2; V: TRBV24-1; CDR3: CATSPGRGREGPRETQYF; DNA: TGTGCCACCAGCCCCGGGAGGGGGCGGGAGGGCCCTCGGGAGACCCAGTACTTC
J: TRBJ2-3; size: NA; D: TRBD2; V: TRBV9; CDR3: CASSVGLADITDTQYF; DNA: TGTGCCAGCAGCGTAGGGCTAGCGGATATCACAGATACGCAGTATTTT
J: TRBJ2-2; size: once; D: NA; V: TRBV3-1/TRBV3-2; CDR3: CASSPWGAGELFF; DNA: TGTGCCAGCAGCCCCTGGGGCGCCGGGGAGCTGTTTTTT
J: TRBJ2-3; size: NA; D: TRBD2; V: TRBV7-2; CDR3: CASSPRGSTDTQYF; DNA: TGTGCCAGCAGCCCGCGGGGGAGCACAGATACGCAGTATTTT
J: TRBJ2-6; size: few; D: TRBD1; V: TRBV18; CDR3: CASSLTGGSSGANVLTF; DNA: TGTGCCAGCTCATTGACAGGGGGCTCCTCTGGGGCCAACGTCCTGACTTTC
J: TRBJ1-1; size: NA; D: TRBD1; V: TRBV7-6; CDR3: CASSLDPQGMNTEAFF; DNA: TGTGCCAGCAGCTTAGATCCACAGGGGATGAACACTGAAGCTTTCTTT
J: TRBJ2-1; size: NA; D: TRBD2; V: TRBV28; CDR3: CASSVAGEVGEQFF; DNA: TGTGCCAGCAGTGTAGCGGGAGAGGTCGGGGAGCAGTTCTTC
J: TRBJ2-2; size: NA; D: TRBD1; V: TRBV7-2; CDR3: CASSLVSGGSSTGELFF; DNA: TGTGCCAGCAGCTTAGTGTCAGGGGGCAGTAGCACCGGGGAGCTGTTTTTT
J: TRBJ2-2; size: NA; D: NA; V: TRBV3-1/TRBV3-2; CDR3: CASSQGQINTGELFF; DNA: TGTGCCAGCAGCCAAGGGCAGATAAACACCGGGGAGCTGTTTTTT
J: TRBJ2-7; size: NA; D: NA; V: TRBV21-1; CDR3: CASSKVRPGHFRVSPYEQYF; DNA: TGTGCCAGCAGCAAGGTACGCCCGGGACACTTCCGAGTTTCCCCCTACGAGCAGTACTTC
J: TRBJ1-6; size: NA; D: NA; V: TRBV2; CDR3: CASKGGGARSPLHF; DNA: TGTGCCAGCAAAGGCGGCGGAGCTCGTTCACCCCTCCACTTT
J: TRBJ1-2; size: NA; D: NA; V: TRBV19; CDR3: CASSIRSGERTFYGYTF; DNA: TGTGCCAGTAGTATTAGGTCCGGCGAGCGGACTTTCTATGGCTACACCTTC
J: TRBJ2-2; size: NA; D: NA; V: TRBV24-1; CDR3: CATSVSGSNTGELFF; DNA: TGTGCCACCAGTGTTTCAGGGTCGAACACCGGGGAGCTGTTTTTT